The sequence of this T cell receptor (beta chain) was determined in a study of identical twins. TCRdb reprocessed the 5' RACE reads with MiXCR, giving one entry per CDR3 protein. The table shows over 600,000 distinct CDR3 sequences, with around 20% occurring only once. Per the germline V gene, CDR1 is KGHSH and CDR2 is LQKENI. With V trimmed by 6 bases and J by 3 bases, 6 bases remained unmatched. This CDR3 comprises 14 residues. These data were likewise used in another study, on T cells expressing NK-cell markers. That work adds: Restriction of sorting to alpha-beta TCR T cells was accomplished in several experiments using an anti-gamma-delta TCR antibody.

The origin of this receptor is a woman under 30 in good health. The sample was PBMCs. J is TRBJ1-2 and V is TRBV18, with 8 bases that match TRBD1. CDR3 sequence (DNA): TGTGCCAGCTCGCCAGGGGGCCGTCACTATGGCTACACCTTC. It is translated as CASSPGGRHYGYTF.